The rows below give T cell receptor beta chains drawn from one sample of a study of cytomegalovirus exposure and HLA in healthy donors. Data came from immunoSEQ multiplex PCR; TCRdb stores just in-frame clones and leaves some out. The sample has some 140,000 clones; approximately 84% are singletons. What was sequenced was PBMCs. All receptors come from a woman in her twenties or thirties in good health and CMV-seronegative. Each CDR3 is given with its conserved first and last residue. The order of the fields is J gene, V gene, clone size, D gene, CDR3 DNA, CDR3 protein. The D gene is left open where the match is weak. Size values are once, few and many counts, or a class for expanded clones, and some rows have none.

J: TRBJ1-2
V: TRBV14
size: -
D: -
DNA: TGTGCCAGCAGCCAAGATGGCAGGGTTAATTATGGCTACACCTTC
CDR3: CASSQDGRVNYGYTF

J: TRBJ1-6
V: TRBV10-3
size: few
D: TRBD1
DNA: TGTGCCATCGGGACAGGGGTTTCACCCCTCCACTTT
CDR3: CAIGTGVSPLHF

J: TRBJ1-2
V: TRBV6-1
size: -
D: -
DNA: TGTGCCAGCAGTGCTGGCAGGCCGGACTATGGCTACACCTTC
CDR3: CASSAGRPDYGYTF

J: TRBJ2-1
V: TRBV10-1
size: -
D: TRBD2
DNA: TGCGCCAGCAGTTTCCTAGCGGGGCCGTACAATGAGCAGTTCTTC
CDR3: CASSFLAGPYNEQFF

J: TRBJ1-6
V: TRBV28
size: once
D: -
DNA: TGTGCCAGCAGTACGACGGCCAGGGGTTCCGATTCACCCCTCCACTTT
CDR3: CASSTTARGSDSPLHF

J: TRBJ2-3
V: TRBV18
size: -
D: TRBD1
DNA: TGTGCCAGCTCTAACCTACAGGGGCGCACAGATACGCAGTATTTT
CDR3: CASSNLQGRTDTQYF

J: TRBJ2-7
V: TRBV29-1
size: -
D: -
DNA: TGCAGCGTTGGGGCAGGGCTCTCCTACGAGCAGTACTTC
CDR3: CSVGAGLSYEQYF

J: TRBJ1-1
V: TRBV5-1
size: -
D: TRBD1
DNA: TGCGCCAGCAGAGGACAGGTGAACACTGAAGCTTTCTTT
CDR3: CASRGQVNTEAFF

J: TRBJ1-6
V: TRBV27
size: -
D: -
DNA: TGTGCCAGCAGGCCCGCCGCTAGCTCCTATAATTCACCCCTCCACTTT
CDR3: CASRPAASSYNSPLHF

J: TRBJ1-5
V: TRBV6-5
size: -
D: -
DNA: TGTGCCAGCAGTCCGCAGGGGCTGGGCAATCAGCCCCAGCATTTT
CDR3: CASSPQGLGNQPQHF

J: TRBJ1-2
V: TRBV10-3
size: -
D: -
DNA: TGTGCCATCAGTTATAGCTATGGCTACACCTTC
CDR3: CAISYSYGYTF

J: TRBJ1-1
V: TRBV2
size: -
D: -
DNA: TGTGCCAGCAGAGGGGTTACTGAAGCTTTCTTT
CDR3: CASRGVTEAFF

J: TRBJ2-7
V: TRBV19
size: -
D: TRBD2
DNA: TGTGCCAGTAGGTCCTTGGCGGGGGGGCCATACGAGCAGTACTTC
CDR3: CASRSLAGGPYEQYF

J: TRBJ1-6
V: TRBV2
size: few
D: -
DNA: TGTGCCAGCAGTGGTAAACAGGGAGTGCGGCAATCACCCCTCCACTTT
CDR3: CASSGKQGVRQSPLHF

J: TRBJ1-1
V: TRBV6-1
size: -
D: -
DNA: TGTGCCAGCAGTGATGGGGCAAAGAACACTGAAGCTTTCTTT
CDR3: CASSDGAKNTEAFF

J: TRBJ2-1
V: TRBV11-1
size: -
D: TRBD1
DNA: TGTGCCAGCAGCGCGAACCGACGGACAGGCAACAATGAGCAGTTCTTC
CDR3: CASSANRRTGNNEQFF

J: TRBJ1-2
V: TRBV7-9
size: once
D: TRBD1
DNA: TGTGCCAGCAGCTCGTCCCGGGACAGGGCTGGTGGCTACACCTTC
CDR3: CASSSSRDRAGGYTF